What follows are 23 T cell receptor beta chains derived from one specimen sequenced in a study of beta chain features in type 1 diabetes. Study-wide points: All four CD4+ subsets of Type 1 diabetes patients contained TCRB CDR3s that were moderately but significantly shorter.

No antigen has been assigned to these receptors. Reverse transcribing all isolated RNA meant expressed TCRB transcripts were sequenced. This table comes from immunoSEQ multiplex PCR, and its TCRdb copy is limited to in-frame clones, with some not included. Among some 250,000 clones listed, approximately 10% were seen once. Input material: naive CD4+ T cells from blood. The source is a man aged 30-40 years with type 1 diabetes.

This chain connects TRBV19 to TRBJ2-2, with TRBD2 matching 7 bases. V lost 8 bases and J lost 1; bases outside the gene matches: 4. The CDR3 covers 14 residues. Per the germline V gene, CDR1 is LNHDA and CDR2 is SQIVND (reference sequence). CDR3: CASRERENTGELFF. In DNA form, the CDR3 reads TGTGCCAGTCGGGAGCGGGAGAACACCGGGGAGCTGTTTTTT.

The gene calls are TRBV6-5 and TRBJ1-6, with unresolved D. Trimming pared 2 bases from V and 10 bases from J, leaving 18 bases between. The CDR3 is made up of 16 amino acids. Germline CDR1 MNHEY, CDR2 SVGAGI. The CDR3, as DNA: TGTGCCAGCAGTTACCAGGCGGGCGGGGTGCGATCACCCCTCCACTTT. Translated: CASSYQAGGVRSPLHF.

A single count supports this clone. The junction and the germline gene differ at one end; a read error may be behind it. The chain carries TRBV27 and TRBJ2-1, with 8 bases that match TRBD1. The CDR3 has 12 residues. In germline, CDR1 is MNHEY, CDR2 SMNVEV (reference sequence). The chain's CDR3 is CASSLWGQAPLF. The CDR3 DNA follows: TGTGCCAGCAGTTTATGGGGACAGGCCCCGCTCTTC.

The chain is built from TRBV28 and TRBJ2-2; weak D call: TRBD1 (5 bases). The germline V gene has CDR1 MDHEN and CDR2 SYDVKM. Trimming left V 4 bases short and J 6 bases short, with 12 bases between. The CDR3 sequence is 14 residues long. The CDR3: CASSSPTEPGELFF. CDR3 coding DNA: TGTGCCAGCAGTTCGCCGACAGAACCCGGGGAGCTGTTTTTT. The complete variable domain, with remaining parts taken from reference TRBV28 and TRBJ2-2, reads DVKVTQSSRYLVKRTGEKVFLECVQDMDHENMFWYRQDPGLGLRLIYFSYDVKMKEKGDIPEGYSVSREKKERFSLILESASTNQTSMYLCASSSPTEPGELFFGEGSRLTVL.

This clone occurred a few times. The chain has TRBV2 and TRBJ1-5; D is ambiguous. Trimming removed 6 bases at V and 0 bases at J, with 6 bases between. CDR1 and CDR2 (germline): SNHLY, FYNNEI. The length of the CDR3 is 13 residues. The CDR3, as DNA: TGTGCCAGCAGATACACTAGCAATCAGCCCCAGCATTTT. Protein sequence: CASRYTSNQPQHF.

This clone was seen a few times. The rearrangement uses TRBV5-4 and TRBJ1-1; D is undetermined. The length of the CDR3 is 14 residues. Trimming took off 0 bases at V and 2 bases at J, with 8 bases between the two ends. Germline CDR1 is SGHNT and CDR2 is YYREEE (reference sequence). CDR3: CASSLDGGNTEAFF. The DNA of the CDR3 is TGTGCCAGCAGCTTGGACGGAGGAAACACTGAAGCTTTCTTT.

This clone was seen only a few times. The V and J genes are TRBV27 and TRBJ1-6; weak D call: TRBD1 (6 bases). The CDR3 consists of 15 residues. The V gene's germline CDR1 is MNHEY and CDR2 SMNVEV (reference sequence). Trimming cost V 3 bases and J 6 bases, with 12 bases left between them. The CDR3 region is CASSFDRTGNSPLHF. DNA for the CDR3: TGTGCCAGCAGTTTTGACAGGACGGGTAATTCACCCCTCCACTTT.

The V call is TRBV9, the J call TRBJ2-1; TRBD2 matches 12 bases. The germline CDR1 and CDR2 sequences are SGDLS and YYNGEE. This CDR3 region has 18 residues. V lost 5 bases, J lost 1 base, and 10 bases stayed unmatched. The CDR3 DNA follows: TGTGCCAGCAGTCCTCGACTAGCGGGGGCCCAGTCCTACAATGAGCAGTTCTTC. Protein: CASSPRLAGAQSYNEQFF. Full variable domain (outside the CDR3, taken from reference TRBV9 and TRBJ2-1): DSGVTQTPKHLITATGQRVTLRCSPRSGDLSVYWYQQSLDQGLQFLIQYYNGEERAKGNILERFSAQQFPDLHSELNLSSLELGDSALYFCASSPRLAGAQSYNEQFFGPGTRLTVL.

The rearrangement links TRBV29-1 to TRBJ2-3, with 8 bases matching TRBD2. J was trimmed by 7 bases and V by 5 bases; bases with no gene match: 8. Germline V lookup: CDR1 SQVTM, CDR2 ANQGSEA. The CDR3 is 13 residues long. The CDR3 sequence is CSVTGTSSNTQYF. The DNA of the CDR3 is TGCAGCGTTACCGGGACTAGTAGTAATACGCAGTATTTT.

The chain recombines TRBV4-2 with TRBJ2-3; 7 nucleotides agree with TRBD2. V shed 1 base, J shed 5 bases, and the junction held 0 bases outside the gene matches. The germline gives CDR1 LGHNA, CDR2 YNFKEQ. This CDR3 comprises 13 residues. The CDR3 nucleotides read TGTGCCAGCAGCCAAGGGGAGGGAGATACGCAGTATTTT. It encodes CASSQGEGDTQYF.

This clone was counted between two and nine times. The CDR3 loop is CASSPRTSHGELFF. As DNA, the CDR3 is TGTGCCAGCAGCCCGCGGACTAGCCACGGGGAGCTGTTTTTT. The chain employs TRBV11-1 and TRBJ2-2; 8 bases agree with TRBD2. V dropped 5 bases and J dropped 7; count of bases not matched to a gene: 6. Germline CDR1 reads SGHAT; CDR2 reads FQDESV (reference sequence). This CDR3 spans 14 amino acids.

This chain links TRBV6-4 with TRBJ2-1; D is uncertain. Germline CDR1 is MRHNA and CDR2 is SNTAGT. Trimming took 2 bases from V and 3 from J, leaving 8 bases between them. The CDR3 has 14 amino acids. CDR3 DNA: TGTGCCAGCAGTGACAGCTCCTTCTACAATGAGCAGTTCTTC. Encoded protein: CASSDSSFYNEQFF.

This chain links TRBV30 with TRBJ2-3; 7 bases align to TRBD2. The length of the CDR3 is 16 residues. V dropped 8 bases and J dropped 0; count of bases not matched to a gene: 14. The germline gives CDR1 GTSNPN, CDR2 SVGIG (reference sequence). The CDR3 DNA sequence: TGTGCCAGCAGAGCGGCTAGCGGTTCTAGCACAGATACGCAGTATTTT. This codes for CASRAASGSSTDTQYF.

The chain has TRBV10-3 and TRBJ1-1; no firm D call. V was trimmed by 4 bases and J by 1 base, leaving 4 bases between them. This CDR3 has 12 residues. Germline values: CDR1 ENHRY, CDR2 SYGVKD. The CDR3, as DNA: TGTGCCATCAGTGGACAGAACACTGAAGCTTTCTTT. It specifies CAISGQNTEAFF.

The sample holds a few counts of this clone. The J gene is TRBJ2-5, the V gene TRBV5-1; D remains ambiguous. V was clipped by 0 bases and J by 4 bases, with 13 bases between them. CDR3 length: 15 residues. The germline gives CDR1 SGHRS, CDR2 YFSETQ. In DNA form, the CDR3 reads TGCGCCAGCAGCTTGGCGACGGCTTGGAGAGAGACCCAGTACTTC. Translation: CASSLATAWRETQYF.

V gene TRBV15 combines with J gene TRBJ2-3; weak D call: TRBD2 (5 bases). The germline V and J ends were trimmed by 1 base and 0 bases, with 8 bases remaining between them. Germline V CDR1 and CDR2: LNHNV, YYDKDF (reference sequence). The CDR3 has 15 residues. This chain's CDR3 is CATSRGRGSTDTQYF. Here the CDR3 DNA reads TGTGCCACCAGCAGAGGACGGGGTAGCACAGATACGCAGTATTTT.

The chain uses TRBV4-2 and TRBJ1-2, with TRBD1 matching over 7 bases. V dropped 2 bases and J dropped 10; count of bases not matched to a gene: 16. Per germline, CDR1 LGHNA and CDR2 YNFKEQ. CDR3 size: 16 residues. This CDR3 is CASSQRQGTDQKDYTF. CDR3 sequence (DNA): TGTGCCAGCAGCCAACGACAGGGAACCGATCAAAAAGACTACACCTTC.

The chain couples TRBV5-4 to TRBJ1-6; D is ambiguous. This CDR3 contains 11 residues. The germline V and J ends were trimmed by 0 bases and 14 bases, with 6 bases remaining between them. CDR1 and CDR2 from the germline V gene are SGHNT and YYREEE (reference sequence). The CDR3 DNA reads TGTGCCAGCAGCTTGGGTGACACCCTCCACTTT. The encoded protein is CASSLGDTLHF. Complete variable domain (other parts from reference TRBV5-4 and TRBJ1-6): ETGVTQSPTHLIKTRGQQVTLRCSSQSGHNTVSWYQQALGQGPQFIFQYYREEENGRGNFPPRFSGLQFPNYSSELNVNALELDDSALYLCASSLGDTLHFGNGTRLTVT.

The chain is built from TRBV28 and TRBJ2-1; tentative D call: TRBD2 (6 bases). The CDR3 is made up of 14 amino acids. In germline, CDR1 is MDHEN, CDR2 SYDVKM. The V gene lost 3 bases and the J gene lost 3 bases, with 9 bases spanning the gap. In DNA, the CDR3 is TGTGCCAGCAGTTTGAAGGACTACTACAATGAGCAGTTCTTC. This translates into CASSLKDYYNEQFF.

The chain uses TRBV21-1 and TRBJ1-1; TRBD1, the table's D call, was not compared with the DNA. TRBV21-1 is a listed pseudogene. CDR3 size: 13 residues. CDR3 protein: CASSIDRVTEAFF. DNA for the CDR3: TGTGCCAGCAGCATTGACAGGGTCACTGAAGCTTTCTTT.

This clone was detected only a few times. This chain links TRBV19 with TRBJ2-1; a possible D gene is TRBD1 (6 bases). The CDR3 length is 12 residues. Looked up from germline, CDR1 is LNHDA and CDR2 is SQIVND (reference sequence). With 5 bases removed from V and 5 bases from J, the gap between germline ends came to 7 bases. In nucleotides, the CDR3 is TGTGCCAGTAGTGGACAGAACAATGAGCAGTTCTTC. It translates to CASSGQNNEQFF.

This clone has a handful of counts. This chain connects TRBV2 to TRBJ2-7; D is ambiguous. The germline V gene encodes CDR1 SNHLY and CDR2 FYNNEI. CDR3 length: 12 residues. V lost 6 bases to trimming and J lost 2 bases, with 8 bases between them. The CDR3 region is CASRPEAYEQYF. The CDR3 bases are TGTGCCAGCAGGCCCGAGGCCTACGAGCAGTACTTC.

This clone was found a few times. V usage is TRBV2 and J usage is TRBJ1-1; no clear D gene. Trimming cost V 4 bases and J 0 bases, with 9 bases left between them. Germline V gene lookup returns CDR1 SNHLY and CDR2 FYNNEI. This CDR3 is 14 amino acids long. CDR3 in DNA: TGTGCCAGCAGTGGGTTAGTCTTGAACACTGAAGCTTTCTTT. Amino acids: CASSGLVLNTEAFF. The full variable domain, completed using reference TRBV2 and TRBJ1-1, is EPEVTQTPSHQVTQMGQEVILRCVPISNHLYFYWYRQILGQKVEFLVSFYNNEISEKSEIFDDQFSVERPDGSNFTLKIRSTKLEDSAMYFCASSGLVLNTEAFFGQGTRLTVV.